The 25 T cell receptor beta chains given below trace back to one sample, sequenced in a study of early T cells in non-severe SARS-CoV-2 infection. TCRdb analysed the 5' RACE reads with MiXCR anew, one entry per CDR3 protein. The table lists under 70,000 distinct CDR3 sequences, more than 5.5% of them singletons. This sample comprised whole blood, obtained at baseline. Receptor source: an adult who was a healthcare worker with PCR-confirmed SARS-CoV-2 infection or an uninfected control (not recorded which).

This clonotype was seen at least ten times. CDR3 bases: TGTGCCACCAGTGACAACGGGACAGGGGGCAACTATCAGCCCCAGCATTTT. Amino acids: CATSDNGTGGNYQPQHF. The J gene is TRBJ1-5, the V gene TRBV24-1, with 12 bases aligning to TRBD1. CDR1 KGHDR and CDR2 SFDVKD come from the germline V gene. J lost 5 bases, V lost 4 bases, and 8 bases had no gene match. The CDR3 runs to 17 residues.

This clonotype was found many times. Sequence at one end of the junction differs from germline and may be a read error. The chain carries TRBV20-1 and TRBJ2-1; 7 positions match TRBD2. This CDR3 region has 15 residues. CDR1 is DFQATT, CDR2 SNEGSKA, per germline (reference sequence). The CDR3 loop reads CSARDGAGALNGQFF. CDR3 nucleotides: TGCAGTGCTAGAGACGGGGCGGGAGCCCTAAATGGGCAGTTCTTC.

This rearrangement joins TRBV6-2 or TRBV6-3 to TRBJ1-1; possible D gene TRBD1, 6 bases. Germline V lookup: CDR1 MNHEY, CDR2 SVGEGT. The CDR3 spans 16 residues. Between the trimmed V and J ends, which lost 2 bases and 8 bases, there was a span of 21 bases. The CDR3 DNA reads TGTGCCAGCAGTTACGGGGGCCAACAGGGATCGAAGGAAGCTTTCTTT. It encodes CASSYGGQQGSKEAFF.

This clonotype was found many times. The chain links TRBV4-2 to TRBJ1-6; the match to TRBD1 covers 7 bases. This CDR3 comprises 14 residues. Trimming took 4 bases from V and 5 from J; bases not matched to a gene: 2. The germline gives CDR1 LGHNA, CDR2 YNFKEQ. As DNA, the CDR3 is TGTGCCAGCAGCCTAACAGGGGATAATTCACCCCTCCACTTT. Protein: CASSLTGDNSPLHF.

J is TRBJ1-3 and V is TRBV19; TRBD1 aligns across 9 bases. This CDR3 contains 16 residues. Germline trimming cut 4 bases from V and 0 bases from J; bases unmatched to any gene: 4. Germline-derived CDR1 and CDR2 are LNHDA and SQIVND (reference sequence). CDR3 nucleotide sequence: TGTGCCAGTAGTACCACAGGGGGCTACTCTGGAAACACCATATATTTT. It codes for CASSTTGGYSGNTIYF.

This clonotype was counted many times. The genes are TRBV7-8 and TRBJ1-4; the match to TRBD1 covers 7 bases. CDR3 length: 16 residues. Trimming cost V 4 bases and J 3 bases; bases outside gene matches: 8. The V gene's germline CDR1 is SGHVS and CDR2 FQNEAQ. The CDR3 nucleotides are TGTGCCAGCAGCTCACGACAGGGCGCGGCTAATGAAAAACTGTTTTTT. Translated, it gives CASSSRQGAANEKLFF.

This clonotype was seen many times. The rearrangement uses TRBV28 and TRBJ2-7; D is ambiguous. Germline V gene sequence: CDR1 MDHEN, CDR2 SYDVKM. The CDR3 contains 13 residues. V lost 3 bases to trimming and J lost 3 bases, with 9 bases between them. CDR3: CASSLLPGYEQYF. CDR3 in DNA: TGTGCCAGCAGTTTGCTTCCCGGCTACGAGCAGTACTTC.

This clonotype was found a few times. Because the CDR3's place on the DNA is in doubt, the DNA is left out and the CDR3 is given as listed by TCRdb. CDR3 in amino acids: CASSVGAGTSGSRGFF. The V call is TRBV11-2, the J call TRBJ2-1; the DNA was not used to check the table's D call, TRBD2. Germline CDR1 is SGHAT and CDR2 is FQNNGV. The CDR3 sequence runs 16 residues, both termini included.

This clonotype has a count of ten or more. The chain carries TRBV21-1 and TRBJ1-5. TRBV21-1 is an annotated pseudogene. This CDR3 region has 20 residues. In DNA form, the CDR3 reads TGTGCCAGCAGCAAAGAATGGCCAGTGAAGAGGGTATATAGCAATCAGCCCCAGCATTTT. Protein product: CASSKEWPVKRVYSNQPQHF.

This clonotype was picked up many times. The chain joins TRBV12-3 or TRBV12-4 to TRBJ2-7; 11 nucleotides match TRBD2. Germline trimming cut 2 bases from V and 5 bases from J; bases unmatched to any gene: 5. This CDR3 has 15 amino acids. The CDR3 sequence is CASSLWLAGGNEQYF. CDR3 sequence (DNA): TGTGCCAGCAGTTTATGGCTAGCGGGAGGTAACGAGCAGTACTTC.

In its sample, this clonotype was seen many times. The chain couples TRBV5-6 to TRBJ2-1, with 8 bases aligning to TRBD2. The CDR3 loop spans 14 amino acids. Germline values: CDR1 SGHDT, CDR2 YYEEEE. V trimming: 8 bases; J trimming: 5 bases; junction bases outside the gene matches: 9. Here the CDR3 reads CASLPGLVDNEQFF. In nucleotides, the CDR3 is TGTGCCAGTTTACCGGGACTAGTCGACAATGAGCAGTTCTTC. The variable domain in full, with the rest retrieved from reference TRBV5-6 and TRBJ2-1, is DAGVTQSPTHLIKTRGQQVTLRCSPKSGHDTVSWYQQALGQGPQFIFQYYEEEERQRGNFPDRFSGHQFPNYSSELNVNALLLGDSALYLCASLPGLVDNEQFFGPGTRLTVL.

This clonotype was detected many times. The chain recombines TRBV5-5 with TRBJ1-6, with D possibly TRBD1 on 5 matching bases. Germline values: CDR1 SGHKS, CDR2 YYEKEE (reference sequence). Trimming removed 3 bases at V and 5 bases at J, with 15 bases between. This CDR3 has 16 residues. CDR3 coding DNA: TGTGCCAGCAGCTCGGACCCAGCAGGGAATAATTCACCCCTCCACTTT. This translates into CASSSDPAGNNSPLHF.

This clonotype was picked up many times. V gene TRBV29-1 combines with J gene TRBJ2-1; 7 bases fit TRBD2. Trimming took 7 bases from V and 2 from J; bases not matched to a gene: 14. The CDR3 length is 16 residues. Germline assignment: CDR1 SQVTM and CDR2 ANQGSEA. Here the CDR3 reads CSGAEPLLAPYNEQFF. The DNA for the CDR3 is TGCAGCGGAGCTGAACCCTTACTAGCGCCCTACAATGAGCAGTTCTTC.

This clonotype was seen repeatedly, ten times or more. V and J are TRBV5-1 and TRBJ1-1, with a weak D call TRBD1 (5 bases). Germline lookup yields CDR1 SGHRS and CDR2 YFSETQ. CDR3 length equals 16 residues. V was pared by 2 bases and J by 1 base, with 15 bases between. The CDR3 reads CASSLGTQSWNTEAFF. DNA for the CDR3: TGCGCCAGCAGCTTAGGGACTCAATCTTGGAACACTGAAGCTTTCTTT.

This clonotype was detected many times. The chain is built from TRBV4-3 and TRBJ2-2, with 7 bases identical to TRBD1. Per germline, CDR1 LGHNA and CDR2 YSLEER. The CDR3 consists of 19 residues. The V gene end was trimmed by 0 bases and the J gene end by 1 base; junction bases not matched to a gene: 11. The CDR3 sequence is CASSQEPDRASENTGELFF. As DNA, the CDR3 is TGCGCCAGCAGCCAAGAACCCGACAGGGCGTCGGAGAACACCGGGGAGCTGTTTTTT.

This clonotype was seen repeatedly, ten times or more. The chain is built from TRBV30 and TRBJ2-1; TRBD1 might be the D (5 bases). Per the germline V gene, CDR1 is GTSNPN and CDR2 is SVGIG (reference sequence). Between the trimmed V and J ends, which lost 4 bases and 7 bases, there was a span of 17 bases. The CDR3 runs to 14 residues. CDR3 in amino acids: CAWKGLGKGNEQFF. Written as DNA, the CDR3 is TGTGCCTGGAAAGGGTTAGGTAAGGGGAATGAGCAGTTCTTC.

Many counts were recorded for this clonotype. The rearrangement uses TRBV7-2 and TRBJ1-1, with a tentative D call TRBD1 (6 bases). This CDR3 contains 15 residues. Trimming removed 5 bases from V and 2 bases from J, with 15 bases in between. Germline values: CDR1 SGHTA, CDR2 FQGNSA. The CDR3 region is CASSPQAGANTEAFF. CDR3 bases: TGTGCCAGCAGCCCGCAGGCAGGGGCAAACACTGAAGCTTTCTTT.

The chain recombines TRBV7-8 with TRBJ2-1; D gene ambiguous. CDR3 size: 12 residues. CDR1 and CDR2 from the germline V gene are SGHVS and FQNEAQ. V dropped 5 bases and J dropped 9 bases, with 11 bases sitting between them. In DNA form, the CDR3 reads TGTGCCAGCAGCCTAGTAGCAAGTGAGCAGTTCTTC. Protein: CASSLVASEQFF.

This clonotype has ten or more counts. The gene calls are TRBV2 and TRBJ2-7, with 12 positions matching TRBD1. After removal of 2 bases from V and 1 base from J, the junction contained 3 bases not matched to a gene. This CDR3 spans 16 amino acids. CDR1 is SNHLY, CDR2 FYNNEI, per germline. CDR3 residues: CASSEPGQGASYEQYF. CDR3 in DNA: TGTGCCAGCAGTGAACCGGGACAGGGGGCATCCTACGAGCAGTACTTC. The full variable domain, rest sourced from reference TRBV2 and TRBJ2-7, is EPEVTQTPSHQVTQMGQEVILRCVPISNHLYFYWYRQILGQKVEFLVSFYNNEISEKSEIFDDQFSVERPDGSNFTLKIRSTKLEDSAMYFCASSEPGQGASYEQYFGPGTRLTVT.

A word on this clonotype: A read error may be the cause here, since a much bigger clone is one base away. This chain links TRBV7-8 with TRBJ2-1; D assignment may be TRBD1 or TRBD2 (5 bases each). The CDR3 is 18 amino acids. From germline, CDR1 is SGHVS and CDR2 FQNEAQ. The CDR3 reads CVSSAVGPSPSSYNEQFF. The CDR3 bases are TGTGTCAGCAGCGCCGTGGGGCCTAGCCCTAGCTCCTACAATGAGCAGTTCTTC.

This clonotype was seen many times. J is TRBJ2-7 and V is TRBV29-1; D remains unclear. V was pared by 5 bases and J by 2 bases, with 7 bases between. From germline, CDR1 is SQVTM and CDR2 ANQGSEA. This CDR3 has 11 amino acids. The CDR3 protein is CSVKAAYEQYF. The CDR3 coding sequence is TGCAGCGTTAAGGCAGCCTACGAGCAGTACTTC.

In this sample, this clonotype turned up a few times. The chain employs TRBV7-2 and TRBJ2-7, with D perhaps TRBD1 or TRBD2 (5 bases each). This CDR3 comprises 14 residues. V lost 5 bases and J 4 bases, leaving 15 bases between the germline ends. The germline CDR1 and CDR2 sequences are SGHTA and FQGNSA. CDR3 nucleotide sequence: TGTGCCAGCAGCCCCCGGGGCACCGATTACGAGCAGTACTTC. Protein product: CASSPRGTDYEQYF.

Ten or more counts support this clonotype. The gene calls are TRBV5-5 and TRBJ1-5; 10 bases are a match to TRBD1. Per germline, CDR1 SGHKS and CDR2 YYEKEE (reference sequence). CDR3 size: 16 residues. J was trimmed by 1 base and V by 5 bases; bases with no gene match: 6. This CDR3 reads CASRAGQGGSNQPQHF. CDR3 in DNA: TGTGCCAGCAGGGCTGGACAGGGGGGAAGCAATCAGCCCCAGCATTTT.

At least ten counts were recorded for this clonotype. V and J are TRBV7-2 and TRBJ2-7; 7 bases fit TRBD1. V lost 5 bases to trimming and J lost 3 bases; unmatched junction nucleotides: 4. The CDR3 length is 13 residues. Germline V gene data show CDR1 as SGHTA and CDR2 as FQGNSA. The CDR3 here is CASSRTGLYEQYF. Written as DNA, the CDR3 is TGTGCCAGCAGCCGGACAGGCCTCTACGAGCAGTACTTC. Full variable domain (outside the CDR3, taken from reference TRBV7-2 and TRBJ2-7): GAGVSQSPSNKVTEKGKDVELRCDPISGHTALYWYRQSLGQGLEFLIYFQGNSAPDKSGLPSDRFSAERTGGSVSTLTIQRTQQEDSAVYLCASSRTGLYEQYFGPGTRLTVT.

There are many counts of this clonotype. The chain uses TRBV20-1 and TRBJ2-7, with D uncertain. Germline values: CDR1 DFQATT, CDR2 SNEGSKA (reference sequence). This CDR3 has 13 residues. In DNA form, the CDR3 reads TGCAGCGCGCCCGGCAGGCCTTCCTACGAGCAGTACTTC. The encoded protein is CSAPGRPSYEQYF.